Listed here are 21 T cell receptor beta chains from one sample, sequenced in a study of T cell responses to AZD1222 COVID-19 vaccine. The protocol was immunoSEQ multiplex PCR, while the TCRdb copy is restricted to in-frame clones and leaves out a portion. The sample includes 180,000 or so clones, 85% to 95% of them seen just once. Sequences were derived from peripheral blood, sampled 28 days after the second dose of the MenACWY control vaccine. The receptors were gathered from an adult who received the MenACWY meningococcal vaccine as a control.

V and J are TRBV7-3 and TRBJ1-2; maybe TRBD1 (5 bases). This CDR3 spans 16 amino acids. Trimming pared 7 bases from V and 7 bases from J, leaving 25 bases between. In germline, CDR1 is SGHTA, CDR2 FQGTGA. The CDR3 protein is CASTPFPGPASGGYTF. The CDR3, as DNA: TGTGCCAGCACCCCATTTCCAGGGCCGGCCTCAGGTGGCTACACCTTC.

This chain joins TRBV5-4 and TRBJ1-2, with 9 positions matching TRBD1. The CDR3 length is 14 residues. Trimming took 4 bases from V and 8 from J; bases not matched to a gene: 9. Per the germline V gene, CDR1 is SGHNT and CDR2 is YYREEE (reference sequence). The CDR3: CASSNNDRGVGYTF. The CDR3 coding sequence is TGTGCCAGCAGCAACAACGACAGGGGGGTAGGCTACACCTTC.

The V gene is TRBV24-1, the J gene TRBJ1-5; TRBD1 matches at 8 bases. This CDR3 has 15 residues. After removal of 4 bases from V and 5 bases from J, the junction contained 6 bases not matched to a gene. Germline V gene data show CDR1 as KGHDR and CDR2 as SFDVKD. CDR3 sequence reads: CATSDPGTGDQPQHF. The CDR3 DNA reads as TGTGCCACCAGTGACCCCGGGACAGGAGATCAGCCCCAGCATTTT.

The chain carries TRBV18 and TRBJ1-2, with 9 bases aligning to TRBD1. This CDR3 has 17 amino acids. Trimming cost V 3 bases and J 4 bases; bases outside gene matches: 12. Germline values: CDR1 KGHSH, CDR2 LQKENI. CDR3 sequence (DNA): TGTGCCAGCTCACCGACTGTAACGGGACAGGGAACCTATGGCTACACCTTC. It translates to CASSPTVTGQGTYGYTF. Filled out from reference TRBV18 and TRBJ1-2, the complete variable domain reads NAGVMQNPRHLVRRRGQEARLRCSPMKGHSHVYWYRQLPEEGLKFMVYLQKENIIDESGMPKERFSAEFPKEGPSILRIQQVVRGDSAAYFCASSPTVTGQGTYGYTFGSGTRLTVV.

V gene TRBV20-1 combines with J gene TRBJ2-3; D call uncertain. The V gene lost 4 bases and the J gene lost 6 bases, with 14 bases spanning the gap. The CDR3 has 13 amino acids. Per germline, CDR1 DFQATT and CDR2 SNEGSKA (reference sequence). Here the CDR3 DNA reads TGCAGTGCTATTGACGGCGTGGGGGATACGCAGTATTTT. Protein sequence: CSAIDGVGDTQYF.

This chain connects TRBV2 to TRBJ1-4; 10 bases line up with TRBD1. Germline CDR1 is SNHLY and CDR2 is FYNNEI. With 5 bases clipped from V and 6 bases from J, the junction kept 3 bases outside the gene matches. The CDR3 runs 14 residues. The CDR3 coding sequence is TGTGCCAGCAGTAGAGACAGGGGGCATGAAAAACTGTTTTTT. It translates to CASSRDRGHEKLFF.

The chain is built from TRBV5-1 and TRBJ1-3; no definite D call. V was pared by 6 bases and J by 0 bases, with 13 bases between. The germline CDR1 and CDR2 sequences are SGHRS and YFSETQ. This CDR3 contains 15 residues. CDR3 protein: CASTPGGGSGNTIYF. DNA for the CDR3: TGCGCCAGCACCCCGGGCGGTGGCTCTGGAAACACCATATATTTT.

The chain links TRBV12-5 to TRBJ1-6, with D tentatively TRBD1 (5 bases). Deletions cut 1 base from V and 10 bases from J, with 14 bases between. Per the germline V gene, CDR1 is LGHNT and CDR2 is FRNRAP. The CDR3 sequence is 15 residues long. The CDR3 sequence: CASGLGIQERSPLHF. The DNA of the CDR3 is TGTGCTAGTGGTTTGGGAATACAGGAACGGTCACCCCTCCACTTT.

V usage is TRBV2 and J usage is TRBJ2-7; TRBD2 matches 7 bases. This CDR3 is 14 amino acids long. Looked up from germline, CDR1 is SNHLY and CDR2 is FYNNEI. Trimming took 7 bases from V and 2 from J; bases not matched to a gene: 8. The CDR3 bases are TGTGCCAGCAAGGAATGGGGGACTACCTACGAGCAGTACTTC. It specifies CASKEWGTTYEQYF.

The V gene is TRBV6-4, the J gene TRBJ2-1; a weak D match, TRBD1 (7 bases). The CDR3 length is 15 residues. V lost 6 bases to trimming and J lost 1 base, with 13 bases between them. Germline assignment: CDR1 MRHNA and CDR2 SNTAGT. This CDR3 is CASRRDSTSYNEQFF. For the CDR3, the DNA is TGTGCCAGCAGGCGGGACAGTACATCCTACAATGAGCAGTTCTTC.

This chain links TRBV11-2 with TRBJ2-7; 9 nucleotides match TRBD1. Unmatched junction bases numbered 5, after V lost 0 bases and J lost 2 bases. Germline CDR1 is SGHAT and CDR2 is FQNNGV. This CDR3 is 16 amino acids long. Here the CDR3 reads CASSLDLGTGTYEQYF. As DNA, the CDR3 is TGTGCCAGCAGCTTAGATTTGGGGACAGGGACCTACGAGCAGTACTTC. Drawing the rest from reference TRBV11-2 and TRBJ2-7, the complete variable domain is EAGVAQSPRYKIIEKRQSVAFWCNPISGHATLYWYQQILGQGPKLLIQFQNNGVVDDSQLPKDRFSAERLKGVDSTLKIQPAKLEDSAVYLCASSLDLGTGTYEQYFGPGTRLTVT.

The chain links TRBV7-9 to TRBJ1-5, with D tentatively TRBD1 (5 bases). Germline values: CDR1 SEHNR, CDR2 FQNEAQ (reference sequence). Trimming took off 1 base at V and 9 bases at J, with 10 bases between the two ends. The CDR3 is 13 residues long. CDR3 sequence: CASSLDGRGPQHF. The DNA for the CDR3 is TGTGCCAGCAGCTTAGACGGGAGGGGGCCCCAGCATTTT. Based on the CDR3 plus reference TRBV7-9 and TRBJ1-5, the full variable domain is DTGVSQNPRHKITKRGQNVTFRCDPISEHNRLYWYRQTLGQGPEFLTYFQNEAQLEKSRLLSDRFSAERPKGSFSTLEIQRTEQGDSAMYLCASSLDGRGPQHFGDGTRLSIL.

V and J are TRBV5-1 and TRBJ2-7; no clear D. CDR3 length equals 14 residues. Trimming removed 1 base at V and 3 bases at J, with 11 bases between. The germline CDR1 and CDR2 sequences are SGHRS and YFSETQ. CDR3 amino acids: CASSLMVRDYEQYF. The DNA for the CDR3 is TGCGCCAGCAGCTTGATGGTAAGGGACTACGAGCAGTACTTC.

The chain uses TRBV5-1 and TRBJ1-1; D possibly corresponds to TRBD1 (6 bases). V lost 6 bases to trimming and J lost 4 bases, with 16 bases between them. The CDR3 has 14 amino acids. CDR1 and CDR2 from the germline V gene are SGHRS and YFSETQ. CDR3: CASIRIGGGTEAFF. CDR3 coding DNA: TGCGCCAGCATCAGGATCGGGGGCGGCACTGAAGCTTTCTTT.

The chain uses TRBV4-3 and TRBJ1-5; D is unclear. The CDR3 contains 15 residues. CDR1 and CDR2 (germline): LGHNA, YSLEER. Trimming shortened V by 0 bases and J by 0 bases, and 6 bases separated the two germline ends. CDR3 DNA sequence: TGCGCCAGCAGCCAAGATAGTAGTAGCAATCAGCCCCAGCATTTT. This gives the protein CASSQDSSSNQPQHF.

The gene calls are TRBV2 and TRBJ2-5; the D is unclear. Trimming left V 7 bases short and J 3 bases short, with 12 bases between. CDR1 is SNHLY and CDR2 is FYNNEI in the germline V gene. The length of the CDR3 is 13 residues. The DNA of the CDR3 is TGTGCCAGCATCTTCATTCCTAAAGAGACCCAGTACTTC. Translation: CASIFIPKETQYF.

Comments on this clone: The same CDR3 arises from other DNA sequences in this sample as well. The CDR3 nucleotides read TGTGCCAGCAGTCCTCAGGGAAATCAGCCCCAGCATTTT. Protein: CASSPQGNQPQHF. The chain employs TRBV7-9 and TRBJ1-5; D is perhaps TRBD1 (5 bases). This CDR3 spans 13 amino acids. CDR1 SEHNR and CDR2 FQNEAQ come from the germline V gene (reference sequence). V shed 6 bases and J shed 4 bases, with 10 bases lying between them.

The rearrangement uses TRBV27 and TRBJ2-2; perhaps TRBD2 as D (5 bases). V lost 5 bases to trimming and J lost 5 bases, with 21 bases between them. The CDR3 spans 17 residues. Germline values: CDR1 MNHEY, CDR2 SMNVEV (reference sequence). CDR3 in amino acids: CASSPLDSNSGTGELFF. As DNA, the CDR3 is TGTGCCAGCAGTCCGTTGGACTCAAACTCCGGTACCGGGGAGCTGTTTTTT.

Details on this clone: An end of the junction differs from the germline gene, which may be a read error. This sequence joins TRBV4-2 and TRBJ2-7, with D perhaps TRBD1 or TRBD2 (5 bases each). CDR1 and CDR2 (germline): LGHNA, YNFKEQ. The CDR3 length is 15 residues. The CDR3 region is CASRQGDLGSYEQYF. The CDR3 region has the DNA TGTGCCAGCAGACAAGGGGACCTTGGCTCCTACGAGCAGTACTTC.

V usage is TRBV5-1 and J usage is TRBJ2-1, with 8 bases matching TRBD2. V lost 0 bases, J lost 9 bases, and 11 bases stayed unmatched. Germline V lookup: CDR1 SGHRS, CDR2 YFSETQ. The CDR3 contains 16 residues. CDR3 bases: TGCGCCAGCAGCTTGGTGCCCAGCGGGGGAAGGGTTGAGCAGTTCTTC. The encoded protein is CASSLVPSGGRVEQFF.

The J gene is TRBJ1-6, the V gene TRBV29-1; D remains ambiguous. This CDR3 spans 13 amino acids. The germline gives CDR1 SQVTM, CDR2 ANQGSEA. Trimming removed 6 bases from V and 7 bases from J, with 13 bases in between. CDR3 nucleotides: TGCAGCGTACGGGATCTGGGGAATTCACCCCTCCACTTT. Translating it yields CSVRDLGNSPLHF.